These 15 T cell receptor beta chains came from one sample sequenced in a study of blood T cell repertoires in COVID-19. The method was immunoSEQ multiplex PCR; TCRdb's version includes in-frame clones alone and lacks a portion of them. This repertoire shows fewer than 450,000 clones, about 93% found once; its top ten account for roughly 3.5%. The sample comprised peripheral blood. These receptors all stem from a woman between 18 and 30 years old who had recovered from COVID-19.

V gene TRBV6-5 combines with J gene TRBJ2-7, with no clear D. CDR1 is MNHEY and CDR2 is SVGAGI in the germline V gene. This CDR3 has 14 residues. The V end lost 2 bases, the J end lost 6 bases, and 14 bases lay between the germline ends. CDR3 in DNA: TGTGCCAGCAGTTACGGCCCTCACGCATTCGAGCAGTACGTC. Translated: CASSYGPHAFEQYV.

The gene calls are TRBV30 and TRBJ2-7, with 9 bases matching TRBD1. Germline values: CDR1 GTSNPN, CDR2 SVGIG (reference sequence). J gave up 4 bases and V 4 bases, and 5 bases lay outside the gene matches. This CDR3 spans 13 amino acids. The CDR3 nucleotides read TGTGCCTGGACGGGACAGGGATCGTACGAGCAGTACGTC. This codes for CAWTGQGSYEQYV.

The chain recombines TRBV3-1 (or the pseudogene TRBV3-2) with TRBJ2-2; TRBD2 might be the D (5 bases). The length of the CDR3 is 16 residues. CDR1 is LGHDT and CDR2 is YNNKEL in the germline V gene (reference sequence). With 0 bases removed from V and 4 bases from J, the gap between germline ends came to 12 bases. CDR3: CASSQESDFPTGELFF. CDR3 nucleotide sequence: TGTGCCAGCAGCCAAGAGTCGGACTTCCCCACCGGGGAGCTGTTTTTT.

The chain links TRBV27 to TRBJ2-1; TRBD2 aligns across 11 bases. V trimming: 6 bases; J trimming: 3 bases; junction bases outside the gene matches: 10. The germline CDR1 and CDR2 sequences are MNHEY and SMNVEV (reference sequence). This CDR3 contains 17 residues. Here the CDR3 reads CASRTSGKGWGYNEQFF. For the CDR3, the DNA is TGTGCCAGCAGGACTAGCGGGAAAGGATGGGGCTACAATGAGCAGTTCTTC.

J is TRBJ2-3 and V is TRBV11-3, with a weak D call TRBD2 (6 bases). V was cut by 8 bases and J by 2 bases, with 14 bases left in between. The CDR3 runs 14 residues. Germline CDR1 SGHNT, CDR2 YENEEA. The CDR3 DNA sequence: TGTGCCAGCGGCCGGGAGCATTTCACAGATACGCAGTATTTT. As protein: CASGREHFTDTQYF.

The CDR3 region has the DNA TGTGCCAGCAGCTTCGACAGGATTAACACTGAAGCTTTCTTT. Amino acids: CASSFDRINTEAFF. V and J are TRBV7-2 and TRBJ1-1; D is possibly TRBD1 (6 bases). CDR1 and CDR2 (germline): SGHTA, FQGNSA. Trimming took 3 bases from V and 2 from J, leaving 10 bases between them. The CDR3 spans 14 residues.

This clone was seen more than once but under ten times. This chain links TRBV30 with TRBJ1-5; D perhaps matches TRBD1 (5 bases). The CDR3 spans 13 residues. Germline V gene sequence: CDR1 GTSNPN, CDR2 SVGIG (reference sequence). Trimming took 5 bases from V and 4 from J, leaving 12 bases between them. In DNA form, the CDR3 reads TGTGCCTGGGAAGACAGCGTTAATCAGCCCCAGCATTTT. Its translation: CAWEDSVNQPQHF.

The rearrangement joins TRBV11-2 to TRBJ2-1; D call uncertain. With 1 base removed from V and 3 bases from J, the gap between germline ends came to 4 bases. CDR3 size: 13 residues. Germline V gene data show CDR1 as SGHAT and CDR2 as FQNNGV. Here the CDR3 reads CASSLAVYNEQFF. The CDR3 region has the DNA TGTGCCAGCAGCTTAGCGGTCTACAATGAGCAGTTCTTC. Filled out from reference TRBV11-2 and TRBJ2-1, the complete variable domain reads EAGVAQSPRYKIIEKRQSVAFWCNPISGHATLYWYQQILGQGPKLLIQFQNNGVVDDSQLPKDRFSAERLKGVDSTLKIQPAKLEDSAVYLCASSLAVYNEQFFGPGTRLTVL.

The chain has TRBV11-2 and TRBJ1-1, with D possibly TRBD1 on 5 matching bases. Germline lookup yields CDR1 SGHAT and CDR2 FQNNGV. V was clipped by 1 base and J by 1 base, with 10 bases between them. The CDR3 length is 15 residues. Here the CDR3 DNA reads TGTGCCAGCAGCTTAGGGAGGGGTCCGAACACTGAAGCTTTCTTT. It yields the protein CASSLGRGPNTEAFF.

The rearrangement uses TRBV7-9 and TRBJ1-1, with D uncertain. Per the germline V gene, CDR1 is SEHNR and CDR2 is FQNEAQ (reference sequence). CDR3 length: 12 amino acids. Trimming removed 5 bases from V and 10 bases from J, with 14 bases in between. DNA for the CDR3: TGTGCCAGCAGCCGATTCCAAGGAGGAGCTTTCTTT. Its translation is CASSRFQGGAFF.

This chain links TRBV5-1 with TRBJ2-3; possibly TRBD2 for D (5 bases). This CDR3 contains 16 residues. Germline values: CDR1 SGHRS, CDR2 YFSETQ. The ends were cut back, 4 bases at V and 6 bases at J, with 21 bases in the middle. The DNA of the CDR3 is TGCGCCAGCAGCAATGGAGGCGTTGGGTTGACCGATACGCAGTATTTT. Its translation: CASSNGGVGLTDTQYF. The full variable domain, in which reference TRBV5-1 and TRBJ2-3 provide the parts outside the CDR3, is KAGVTQTPRYLIKTRGQQVTLSCSPISGHRSVSWYQQTPGQGLQFLFEYFSETQRNKGNFPGRFSGRQFSNSRSEMNVSTLELGDSALYLCASSNGGVGLTDTQYFGPGTRLTVL.

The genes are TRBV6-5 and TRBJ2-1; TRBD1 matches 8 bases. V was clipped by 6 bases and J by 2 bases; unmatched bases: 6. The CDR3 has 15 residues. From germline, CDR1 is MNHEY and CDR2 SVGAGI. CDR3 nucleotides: TGTGCCAGCAGCAATAGGACAGGGACCTACAATGAGCAGTTCTTC. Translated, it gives CASSNRTGTYNEQFF.

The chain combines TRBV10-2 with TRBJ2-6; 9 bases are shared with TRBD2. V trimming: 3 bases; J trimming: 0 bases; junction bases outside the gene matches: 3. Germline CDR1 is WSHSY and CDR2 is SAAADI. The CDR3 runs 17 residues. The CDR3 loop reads CASSESGRTSGANVLTF. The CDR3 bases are TGCGCCAGCAGTGAAAGCGGGAGGACCTCTGGGGCCAACGTCCTGACTTTC.

The CDR3 bases are TGTGCCATCGAGCGGGGGTGCCCCTCCTACGAGCAGTACGTC. Its protein product is CAIERGCPSYEQYV. J is TRBJ2-7 and V is TRBV14; 8 nucleotides match TRBD2. The germline gives CDR1 SGHDN, CDR2 FVKESK. CDR3 size: 14 residues. Trimming cost V 10 bases and J 0 bases; bases outside gene matches: 8.

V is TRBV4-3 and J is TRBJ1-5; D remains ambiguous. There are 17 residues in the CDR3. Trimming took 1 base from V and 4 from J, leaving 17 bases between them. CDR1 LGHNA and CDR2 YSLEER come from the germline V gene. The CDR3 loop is CASSQAWRAAPNQPQHF. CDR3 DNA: TGCGCCAGCAGCCAAGCCTGGAGGGCAGCCCCAAATCAGCCCCAGCATTTT.